A single count supports the clone carrying this T cell receptor (beta chain). V trimming: 3 bases; J trimming: 0 bases; junction bases outside the gene matches: 2. Germline V CDR1 and CDR2: MGHDK, SYGVNS. This CDR3 region has 15 residues. Amplification used 60 V beta primers and 13 J beta primers. Using immunoSEQ multiplex PCR, the repertoire was profiled, and TCRdb retains in-frame clones only, with some absent. The sample yields 93,000 or so clones, around 80% seen once. Patients had residual fresh-frozen tumor tissue and more than two years of survival data. No glioblastoma patient carried an isocitrate dehydrogenase mutation. The data were taken from a study of glioma-infiltrating T cells after dendritic cell vaccination. Looking at the study overall: Patients received autologous tumor lysate-pulsed dendritic cell vaccination between about 2002 and 2013.

The chain couples TRBV25-1 to TRBJ1-3; 7 bases line up with TRBD1. This TCR derives from a human donor with glioblastoma. The material sequenced was blood, taken before dendritic cell vaccination. The CDR3 DNA is TGTGCCAGCAGTGAGACAGGGTTCTCTGGAAACACCATATATTTT. Its translation is CASSETGFSGNTIYF.